These 26 T cell receptor beta chains were all obtained from the same sample, sequenced in a study of identical twins. Each CDR3 protein is one row after TCRdb ran MiXCR on the 5' RACE reads. This sample has roughly 1,500,000 distinct CDR3 sequences, with 32% found just once. Sequencing was performed on cord blood. The receptors were sampled from a newborn girl in good health.

The J gene is TRBJ1-3, the V gene TRBV27; D unclear. The CDR3 has 19 amino acids. Between the trimmed V and J ends, which lost 1 base and 0 bases, there was a span of 19 bases. Germline V gene data show CDR1 as MNHEY and CDR2 as SMNVEV (reference sequence). CDR3 bases: TGTGCCAGCAGTTTATTCGGTTCCCCGGGATCGGTCTCTGGAAACACCATATATTTT. As protein: CASSLFGSPGSVSGNTIYF.

This clonotype was seen a few times. J is TRBJ2-7 and V is TRBV20-1; 7 bases are a match to TRBD2. J gave up 2 bases and V 6 bases, and 4 bases lay outside the gene matches. Germline lookup yields CDR1 DFQATT and CDR2 SNEGSKA (reference sequence). CDR3 length equals 12 residues. CDR3 in DNA: TGCAGTGCCGGACTAGATGCCTACGAGCAGTACTTC. Translated: CSAGLDAYEQYF.

The chain couples TRBV4-1 to TRBJ1-4; D gene uncertain. Trimming shortened V by 2 bases and J by 5 bases, and 9 bases separated the two germline ends. In germline, CDR1 is MGHRA, CDR2 YSYEKL. The length of the CDR3 is 14 residues. In nucleotides, the CDR3 is TGCGCCAGCAGCCAAAAAGAAGGGAATGAAAAACTGTTTTTT. It codes for CASSQKEGNEKLFF.

V and J are TRBV20-1 and TRBJ2-7; 13 nucleotides match TRBD2. CDR3 length: 14 amino acids. Germline V gene sequence: CDR1 DFQATT, CDR2 SNEGSKA (reference sequence). The trim removed 0 bases at V and 7 bases at J, leaving 3 bases unmatched. The CDR3 loop reads CSARDRLAGGEQYF. CDR3 nucleotide sequence: TGCAGTGCTAGAGATCGACTAGCGGGAGGTGAGCAGTACTTC.

This clonotype was seen more than once but under ten times. The chain is built from TRBV20-1 and TRBJ2-4, with 10 bases lining up with TRBD1. This CDR3 has 16 amino acids. CDR1 is DFQATT and CDR2 is SNEGSKA in the germline V gene (reference sequence). V was clipped by 3 bases and J by 3 bases; unmatched bases: 8. The CDR3 here is CSASKAGTGDKNIQYF. The DNA of the CDR3 is TGCAGTGCTAGTAAGGCGGGGACAGGGGACAAAAACATTCAGTACTTC.

V and J are TRBV25-1 and TRBJ2-1, with TRBD2 as a possible D gene (6 bases). V dropped 1 base and J dropped 2 bases, with 15 bases sitting between them. This CDR3 contains 17 residues. Germline V gene sequence: CDR1 MGHDK, CDR2 SYGVNS. CDR3 region: CASSEFGGSDPYNEQFF. The CDR3 DNA follows: TGTGCCAGCAGTGAATTTGGGGGGTCCGACCCCTACAATGAGCAGTTCTTC.

This clonotype was detected a few times. This chain uses TRBV5-1 with TRBJ2-5, with TRBD2 identical over 14 bases. V lost 1 base and J lost 0; bases outside the gene matches: 14. CDR3 size: 21 residues. Germline lookup yields CDR1 SGHRS and CDR2 YFSETQ. The CDR3 DNA sequence: TGCGCCAGCAGCTTGAAGCCACATGGGACTAGCGGGGGCCCCAACCAAGAGACCCAGTACTTC. This sequence encodes CASSLKPHGTSGGPNQETQYF. The variable domain in full, completed from reference TRBV5-1 and TRBJ2-5, reads KAGVTQTPRYLIKTRGQQVTLSCSPISGHRSVSWYQQTPGQGLQFLFEYFSETQRNKGNFPGRFSGRQFSNSRSEMNVSTLELGDSALYLCASSLKPHGTSGGPNQETQYFGPGTRLLVL.

This chain links TRBV6-2 or TRBV6-3 with TRBJ2-5; 9 bases match TRBD2. After removal of 0 bases from V and 4 bases from J, the junction contained 12 bases not matched to a gene. Per germline, CDR1 MNHEY and CDR2 SVGEGT. This CDR3 contains 18 residues. Written as DNA, the CDR3 is TGTGCCAGCAGTTACTCGTTGGCTAGCGGTAGCGGGGGAGAGACCCAGTACTTC. Amino acids: CASSYSLASGSGGETQYF.

In its sample, this clonotype was seen many times. The chain uses TRBV20-1 and TRBJ1-1, with no clear D. Germline V gene data show CDR1 as DFQATT and CDR2 as SNEGSKA (reference sequence). V gave up 0 bases and J gave up 3 bases, with 5 bases separating them. The CDR3 has 12 amino acids. The DNA of the CDR3 is TGCAGTGCTAGAGATGCAGACACTGAAGCTTTCTTT. As protein: CSARDADTEAFF.

This chain connects TRBV18 to TRBJ2-3; TRBD2 matches 9 bases. The J segment lost 3 bases and the V segment lost 0 bases, leaving 16 bases of the junction unmatched. Germline V gene sequence: CDR1 KGHSH, CDR2 LQKENI. The CDR3 totals 20 residues. The CDR3 nucleotides read TGTGCCAGCTCACCACCGCGGACTAGCGCCGGTCCCCTCCAAACAGATACGCAGTATTTT. Its protein is CASSPPRTSAGPLQTDTQYF.

The sample holds a few counts of this clonotype. The chain recombines TRBV18 with TRBJ2-4; D not resolved. The CDR3 contains 17 residues. The germline CDR1 and CDR2 sequences are KGHSH and LQKENI. Deletions cut 3 bases from V and 3 bases from J, with 18 bases between. In nucleotides, the CDR3 is TGTGCCAGCTCACCCTCTTGGGCAGTTGAAGGCAAAAACATTCAGTACTTC. It codes for CASSPSWAVEGKNIQYF.

The J gene is TRBJ1-2, the V gene TRBV7-9, with 9 bases matching TRBD1. The CDR3 contains 13 residues. V shed 5 bases and J 11 bases; nucleotides not matched to a gene: 9. In germline, CDR1 is SEHNR, CDR2 FQNEAQ (reference sequence). The CDR3 loop reads CASSPRDRDRYTF. CDR3 coding DNA: TGTGCCAGCAGCCCCCGGGACAGGGATAGATACACCTTC.

V gene TRBV6-1 combines with J gene TRBJ1-2, with 7 bases aligning to TRBD1. CDR1 is MNHNS, CDR2 SASEGT, per germline. Trimming took 6 bases from V and 2 from J; bases not matched to a gene: 6. This CDR3 comprises 14 residues. CDR3 residues: CASRKGQNNYGYTF. In DNA, the CDR3 is TGTGCCAGCAGGAAGGGACAGAACAACTATGGCTACACCTTC.

In DNA, the CDR3 is TGCAGTGTTAATAGACTACGGGACAGATATGGCTACACCTTC. It specifies CSVNRLRDRYGYTF. The chain recombines TRBV20-1 with TRBJ1-2; 7 bases are a match to TRBD1. J lost 5 bases, V lost 7 bases, and 13 bases had no gene match. CDR3 length equals 14 residues. CDR1 and CDR2 from the germline V gene are DFQATT and SNEGSKA (reference sequence).

This clonotype was counted only a few times. The chain joins TRBV14 to TRBJ2-4, with a weak D call TRBD1 (5 bases). TRBJ2-7 matches the DNA end more closely, so the J call is doubtful. Germline V CDR1 and CDR2: SGHDN, FVKESK. The CDR3 extends over 15 amino acids. CDR3 in amino acids: CASSQERGSLHEQYF. Here the CDR3 DNA reads TGTGCCAGCAGCCAAGAAAGGGGTTCGTTACACGAGCAGTACTTC.

Only a few counts were recorded for this clonotype. The chain is built from TRBV6-2 or TRBV6-3 and TRBJ2-2; 10 nucleotides agree with TRBD1. V dropped 5 bases and J dropped 6; count of bases not matched to a gene: 6. The germline V gene encodes CDR1 MNHEY and CDR2 SVGEGT. The CDR3 consists of 15 residues. DNA for the CDR3: TGTGCCAGCAGTACCCGGGACAGGGGTTCCGGGGAGCTGTTTTTT. Encoded protein: CASSTRDRGSGELFF.

This clonotype was seen more than once but under ten times. This chain joins TRBV7-9 and TRBJ2-3, with 7 bases lining up with TRBD1. The germline CDR1 and CDR2 sequences are SEHNR and FQNEAQ (reference sequence). The CDR3 length is 17 residues. The V and J ends lost 7 bases and 0 bases, in that order; junction bases with no gene match: 13. The CDR3 DNA sequence: TGTGCCAGCACCCTCATACGGACAGGAACTAGCACAGATACGCAGTATTTT. Its protein is CASTLIRTGTSTDTQYF.

This chain uses TRBV27 with TRBJ2-2; TRBD1 might be the D (5 bases). Germline values: CDR1 MNHEY, CDR2 SMNVEV (reference sequence). The CDR3 runs to 14 residues. Trimming left V 3 bases short and J 4 bases short, with 9 bases between. CDR3 residues: CASSFFQGTGELFF. The CDR3 nucleotides read TGTGCCAGCAGTTTCTTCCAGGGCACCGGGGAGCTGTTTTTT.

The V and J genes are TRBV29-1 and TRBJ1-1; D remains ambiguous. CDR1 is SQVTM and CDR2 is ANQGSEA in the germline V gene. The CDR3 has 13 amino acids. V lost 6 bases and J lost 1, with 12 bases in between. The CDR3 DNA reads as TGCAGCGTCGGTAGGAGACCGAACACTGAAGCTTTCTTT. The encoded protein is CSVGRRPNTEAFF.

As regards this clonotype: Mismatch with germline at one junction end may stem from a read error. This chain links TRBV2 with TRBJ2-2; D unclear. The length of the CDR3 is 12 residues. Germline V gives CDR1 SNHLY, CDR2 FYNNEI. The CDR3 DNA sequence: TGTGCCAGCACACCAGATACCGAGGAGCTGTTTTTT. Its protein is CASTPDTEELFF.

This clonotype is a singleton in its sample. Since a much larger clone is just one base distant, this may be a read error. This chain uses TRBV5-1 with TRBJ2-1; possibly TRBD2 for D (5 bases). The germline V gene has CDR1 SGHRS and CDR2 YFSETQ. This CDR3 has 14 amino acids. The DNA for the CDR3 is TGCGCCAGCGGCTTGACTATGGTCCCGAATGAGCAGTTCTTC. It codes for CASGLTMVPNEQFF.

This rearrangement joins TRBV24-1 to TRBJ1-1; D is ambiguous. The germline gives CDR1 KGHDR, CDR2 SFDVKD. Trimming pared 6 bases from V and 1 base from J, leaving 8 bases between. This CDR3 comprises 13 residues. The chain's CDR3 is CATSPPENTEAFF. CDR3 nucleotide sequence: TGTGCCACCAGTCCTCCGGAGAACACTGAAGCTTTCTTT.

About this clonotype: This may be a read error: a much more frequent sequence differs by one nucleotide. The genes are TRBV28 and TRBJ2-3; D perhaps matches TRBD2 (6 bases). This CDR3 is 16 amino acids long. V lost 2 bases and J lost 4, with 16 bases in between. The V gene's germline CDR1 is MDHEN and CDR2 SYDVKM. CDR3 coding DNA: TGTGCCAGCAGTTTACGAGGGAGGTCTTTCGCAGATACGCAGTATTTT. Translated, it gives CASSLRGRSFADTQYF.

This clonotype was picked up one time. A much more abundant neighbour one base away suggests this may be a read error. The chain is built from TRBV29-1 and TRBJ2-3; 9 positions agree with TRBD2. The length of the CDR3 is 16 residues. Germline CDR1 SQVTM, CDR2 ANQGSEA. CDR3 sequence (DNA): TGCAGCGTTGAAGATCGGCTAGCGGGGATCACAGGTACGCAGTATTTT. Amino acid sequence: CSVEDRLAGITGTQYF.

This clonotype was seen a single time. The chain recombines TRBV2 with TRBJ2-3, with D tentatively TRBD2 (7 bases). Trimming cost V 7 bases and J 1 base, with 18 bases left between them. This CDR3 is 16 amino acids long. Germline-derived CDR1 and CDR2 are SNHLY and FYNNEI. The CDR3 DNA reads as TGTGCCAGCAACGAAGGGGGGGCGGGGGGCACAGATACGCAGTATTTT. Translated, it gives CASNEGGAGGTDTQYF. Variable domain in full (rest from reference TRBV2 and TRBJ2-3): EPEVTQTPSHQVTQMGQEVILRCVPISNHLYFYWYRQILGQKVEFLVSFYNNEISEKSEIFDDQFSVERPDGSNFTLKIRSTKLEDSAMYFCASNEGGAGGTDTQYFGPGTRLTVL.

This clonotype was detected a few times. The chain has TRBV6-2 or TRBV6-3 and TRBJ1-1, with 8 bases aligning to TRBD1. Trimming cost V 6 bases and J 5 bases; bases outside gene matches: 8. This CDR3 comprises 14 residues. Germline CDR1 and CDR2: MNHEY and SVGEGT. This chain's CDR3 is CASRTGQGRTEAFF. Written as DNA, the CDR3 is TGTGCCAGCAGGACCGGACAGGGACGGACTGAAGCTTTCTTT.